This TCR beta chain derives from a study of vaccination and CD4 T cells after COVID-19. The wider study: At a median 72 days (range 14 to 241) after dose two, post-vaccine samples were obtained.

Study-wide points: SARS-CoV-2-reactive clonotype medians increased from about 22 to 38, not significantly. Spike mono-reactivity was evident in 304 of the 307 vaccine-specific clones derived from convalescent patients.

Sample treatment: approximately 10-day PBMC culture with coronavirus spike peptide pools or control peptides (ViraFEST assay). This clonotype has just a few counts. What it binds is not known. At the Johns Hopkins FTIC core, DNA taken from cultured CD4+ T cells was sequenced by way of the Oncomine TCR Beta short-read assay. Extraction of genomic DNA was performed on cultured CD4+ T cells. MiXCR was run by TCRdb on the PCR reads, yielding one entry per CDR3 protein. Among over 15,000 distinct CDR3 sequences listed, less than 70% were seen once. Sequenced: CD4+ T cells from blood, cultured in vitro. This receptor was obtained from a human donor who had recovered from COVID-19.

DNA for the CDR3: TGCAGTGTTCTGGACAGGTCCGGCAACACCATATATTTT. Translated, it gives CSVLDRSGNTIYF. This chain joins TRBV20-1 and TRBJ1-3, with 7 nucleotides matching TRBD1. Trimming took 7 bases from V and 7 from J; bases not matched to a gene: 10. CDR3 size: 13 residues. Per the germline V gene, CDR1 is DFQATT and CDR2 is SNEGSKA (reference sequence).